Shown below are 27 T cell receptor beta chains from a single sample sequenced in a study of cytomegalovirus exposure and HLA in healthy donors. The PCR contained 60 Vbeta and 13 Jbeta primers. TCRdb's table, derived via immunoSEQ multiplex PCR, lists solely in-frame clones and lacks some. The sample yields some 220,000 clones, around four fifths seen once. Sequenced: PBMCs. Source of these receptors: a woman aged 60-70 years in good health and CMV-seropositive.

The chain recombines TRBV19 with TRBJ2-2; D gene uncertain. V lost 1 base and J lost 9, with 12 bases in between. CDR1 and CDR2 (germline): LNHDA, SQIVND (reference sequence). The CDR3 is made up of 14 amino acids. The CDR3 nucleotides are TGTGCCAGTAGTATAGCGTCCCCCGGGTGGGAGCTGTTTTTT. This sequence encodes CASSIASPGWELFF.

The chain carries TRBV11-2 and TRBJ2-5, with D perhaps matching TRBD2 (5 bases). Germline V gene lookup returns CDR1 SGHAT and CDR2 FQNNGV. CDR3 size: 16 residues. V was pared by 1 base and J by 1 base, with 13 bases between. CDR3 DNA: TGTGCCAGCAGCTTAGGGGCTAGCAGACTCCAAGAGACCCAGTACTTC. This codes for CASSLGASRLQETQYF.

The rearrangement uses TRBV4-3 and TRBJ2-1, with 7 nucleotides matching TRBD2. The CDR3 extends over 14 amino acids. V shed 0 bases, J shed 5 bases, and the junction held 1 base outside the gene matches. Germline loops: CDR1 LGHNA, CDR2 YSLEER. The CDR3 is CASSQDRGDNEQFF. CDR3 DNA: TGCGCCAGCAGCCAAGATCGGGGGGACAATGAGCAGTTCTTC.

The V call is TRBV7-2, the J call TRBJ2-7; unclear D gene. The germline V and J ends were trimmed by 1 base and 3 bases, with 4 bases remaining between them. Per the germline V gene, CDR1 is SGHTA and CDR2 is FQGNSA. The CDR3 length is 12 residues. CDR3 region: CASSLDFYEQYF. The CDR3 bases are TGTGCCAGCAGCTTAGACTTCTACGAGCAGTACTTC.

The chain has TRBV27 and TRBJ2-7, with TRBD2 as a possible D gene (7 bases). This CDR3 has 17 residues. The V and J ends lost 6 bases and 2 bases respectively, with 23 bases between them. The germline CDR1 and CDR2 sequences are MNHEY and SMNVEV (reference sequence). CDR3 region: CASSSPRGGGLPYEQYF. The CDR3 nucleotides are TGTGCCAGCAGCTCTCCAAGGGGGGGCGGACTCCCCTACGAGCAGTACTTC.

The chain recombines TRBV27 with TRBJ1-2; 7 bases align to TRBD1. Germline CDR1 reads MNHEY; CDR2 reads SMNVEV (reference sequence). The CDR3 loop spans 13 amino acids. J was trimmed by 8 bases and V by 5 bases; bases with no gene match: 8. CDR3 in DNA: TGTGCCAGCAGTCTCAGGGGGGCGCGGGGCTACACCTTC. Protein: CASSLRGARGYTF.

The CDR3, as DNA: TGTGCCAGCAGTCGGGGGGTTTTGCATGGCTACACCTTC. Translated, it gives CASSRGVLHGYTF. This chain joins TRBV28 and TRBJ1-2, with D maybe TRBD1 (5 bases). This CDR3 is built from 13 residues. Germline assignment: CDR1 MDHEN and CDR2 SYDVKM. Trimming took off 5 bases at V and 6 bases at J, with 13 bases between the two ends.

The rearrangement uses TRBV11-3 and TRBJ2-3, with 8 nucleotides matching TRBD1. Trimming at V came to 4 bases and at J to 4 bases, leaving 7 bases not matched to a gene. The CDR3 sequence is 15 residues long. Germline V gene lookup returns CDR1 SGHNT and CDR2 YENEEA. The CDR3 DNA reads TGTGCCAGCAGCTGGTCAGGGGGCCGGGCAGATACGCAGTATTTT. It specifies CASSWSGGRADTQYF.

The gene calls are TRBV7-6 and TRBJ2-2, with 8 bases aligning to TRBD2. The CDR3 spans 16 residues. The germline CDR1 and CDR2 sequences are SGHVS and FNYEAQ. J gave up 6 bases and V 5 bases, and 11 bases lay outside the gene matches. The CDR3 DNA sequence: TGTGCCAGCAGCCGACCGGGGGGGCGAGGTCCCGGGGAGCTGTTTTTT. Its translation: CASSRPGGRGPGELFF.

This chain uses TRBV5-1 with TRBJ1-1; 7 bases match TRBD1. CDR3 size: 14 residues. Looked up from germline, CDR1 is SGHRS and CDR2 is YFSETQ. The V gene end was trimmed by 3 bases and the J gene end by 10 bases; junction bases not matched to a gene: 12. The CDR3 nucleotides read TGCGCCAGCAGCTACGGTGGGACAGCAAGGGTAGCTTTCTTT. It codes for CASSYGGTARVAFF.

The chain's CDR3 is CAISGSGQVNTGELFF. CDR3 nucleotides: TGTGCCATCAGTGGTTCGGGACAGGTGAACACCGGGGAGCTGTTTTTT. The chain couples TRBV10-3 to TRBJ2-2; 8 nucleotides align to TRBD1. V trimming: 4 bases; J trimming: 1 base; junction bases outside the gene matches: 5. The CDR3 contains 16 residues. Germline-derived CDR1 and CDR2 are ENHRY and SYGVKD.

There are a few counts of this clone. The chain carries TRBV19 and TRBJ1-4, with TRBD1 identical over 9 bases. Germline CDR1 is LNHDA and CDR2 is SQIVND (reference sequence). CDR3 length: 17 residues. V shed 9 bases and J 5 bases; nucleotides not matched to a gene: 16. DNA for the CDR3: TGTGCCAGCAACCGGGACAGGGTAATCCTTCGAAATGAAAAACTGTTTTTT. Amino acid sequence: CASNRDRVILRNEKLFF. The full variable domain, in which reference TRBV19 and TRBJ1-4 provide the parts outside the CDR3, is DGGITQSPKYLFRKEGQNVTLSCEQNLNHDAMYWYRQDPGQGLRLIYYSQIVNDFQKGDIAEGYSVSREKKESFPLTVTSAQKNPTAFYLCASNRDRVILRNEKLFFGSGTQLSVL.

There are a few counts of this clone. This sequence joins TRBV2 and TRBJ1-1; D remains unclear. Deletions cut 6 bases from V and 1 base from J, with 3 bases between. Germline-derived CDR1 and CDR2 are SNHLY and FYNNEI. The CDR3 loop spans 11 amino acids. The CDR3 loop reads CASSRNTEAFF. CDR3 DNA: TGTGCCAGCAGCCGGAACACTGAAGCTTTCTTT.

The rearrangement links TRBV5-1 to TRBJ1-5; tentative D call: TRBD1 (5 bases). The V and J ends lost 0 bases and 5 bases respectively, with 9 bases between them. Per the germline V gene, CDR1 is SGHRS and CDR2 is YFSETQ. The CDR3 contains 14 residues. Here the CDR3 DNA reads TGCGCCAGCAGCTTGGGGGGCGGGGATCAGCCCCAGCATTTT. This codes for CASSLGGGDQPQHF.

This clone came up once. The chain recombines TRBV27 with TRBJ2-1; 9 nucleotides agree with TRBD2. Germline V CDR1 and CDR2: MNHEY, SMNVEV (reference sequence). V dropped 2 bases and J dropped 8; count of bases not matched to a gene: 4. This CDR3 has 14 amino acids. The DNA of the CDR3 is TGTGCCAGCAGTTTACCTAGCGGGACGGATGAGCAGTTCTTC. This translates into CASSLPSGTDEQFF.

The chain joins TRBV5-4 to TRBJ1-5; maybe TRBD1 (5 bases). The CDR3 consists of 14 residues. Germline CDR1 reads SGHNT; CDR2 reads YYREEE (reference sequence). Trimming cost V 4 bases and J 1 base, with 9 bases left between them. The CDR3 loop reads CASSIGGSNQPQHF. For the CDR3, the DNA is TGTGCCAGCAGCATTGGGGGGAGCAATCAGCCCCAGCATTTT.

The chain recombines TRBV5-4 with TRBJ2-1; TRBD2 is a possible D gene (5 bases). The length of the CDR3 is 15 residues. Germline-derived CDR1 and CDR2 are SGHNT and YYREEE (reference sequence). Trimming shortened V by 3 bases and J by 5 bases, and 15 bases separated the two germline ends. The CDR3 reads CASSSKTGIHNEQFF. In DNA, the CDR3 is TGTGCCAGCAGCTCCAAGACGGGGATTCACAATGAGCAGTTCTTC.

This clone has a single count. This chain connects TRBV5-1 to TRBJ1-5; possibly TRBD1 for D (5 bases). The CDR3 length is 13 residues. Germline lookup yields CDR1 SGHRS and CDR2 YFSETQ. Between the trimmed V and J ends, which lost 4 bases and 4 bases, there was a span of 9 bases. DNA for the CDR3: TGCGCCAGCAGCGTAGGGGTTAATCAGCCCCAGCATTTT. It yields the protein CASSVGVNQPQHF. Full variable domain (remainder filled in from reference TRBV5-1 and TRBJ1-5): KAGVTQTPRYLIKTRGQQVTLSCSPISGHRSVSWYQQTPGQGLQFLFEYFSETQRNKGNFPGRFSGRQFSNSRSEMNVSTLELGDSALYLCASSVGVNQPQHFGDGTRLSIL.

The J gene is TRBJ1-1, the V gene TRBV5-1; TRBD1 matches 9 bases. V lost 4 bases and J lost 6; bases outside the gene matches: 13. The germline V gene has CDR1 SGHRS and CDR2 YFSETQ. This CDR3 contains 16 residues. This CDR3 is CASSRTGTGKGAEAFF. In DNA form, the CDR3 reads TGCGCCAGCAGCCGCACCGGGACAGGGAAAGGCGCTGAAGCTTTCTTT. Drawing the rest from reference TRBV5-1 and TRBJ1-1, the complete variable domain is KAGVTQTPRYLIKTRGQQVTLSCSPISGHRSVSWYQQTPGQGLQFLFEYFSETQRNKGNFPGRFSGRQFSNSRSEMNVSTLELGDSALYLCASSRTGTGKGAEAFFGQGTRLTVV.

V is TRBV7-9 and J is TRBJ2-4, with 11 bases that match TRBD2. The V segment lost 4 bases and the J segment 5 bases; nucleotides outside the gene matches: 4. The CDR3 sequence is 15 residues long. Germline values: CDR1 SEHNR, CDR2 FQNEAQ (reference sequence). The CDR3 loop reads CASSSPGLAENIQYF. The CDR3 coding sequence is TGTGCCAGCAGCTCTCCGGGACTAGCGGAAAACATTCAGTACTTC.

The chain carries TRBV6-1 and TRBJ2-3; TRBD2 matches at 9 bases. The CDR3 extends over 18 amino acids. Germline V lookup: CDR1 MNHNS, CDR2 SASEGT. Trimming cost V 3 bases and J 1 base; bases outside gene matches: 11. DNA of the CDR3: TGTGCCAGCAGTGAGACGATAGCGGGAGTGCACGGCACAGATACGCAGTATTTT. This codes for CASSETIAGVHGTDTQYF.

This chain links TRBV18 with TRBJ1-1; D is unclear. Trimming removed 2 bases from V and 3 bases from J, with 13 bases in between. Germline values: CDR1 KGHSH, CDR2 LQKENI. This CDR3 contains 15 residues. The CDR3 protein is CASSPMIARDTEAFF. The CDR3 DNA reads TGTGCCAGCTCACCAATGATCGCTCGAGACACTGAAGCTTTCTTT.

Only a few counts were recorded for this clone. This chain connects TRBV5-8 to TRBJ2-6; D unclear. V was clipped by 0 bases and J by 4 bases, with 11 bases between them. The CDR3 extends over 16 amino acids. Germline loops: CDR1 SGHTS, CDR2 YDEGEE. The CDR3 here is CASSLDSGTGANVLTF. The CDR3 nucleotides read TGTGCCAGCAGCTTGGATTCGGGTACGGGGGCCAACGTCCTGACTTTC.

The chain links TRBV18 to TRBJ1-5; no definite D call. The CDR3 length is 13 residues. V lost 5 bases to trimming and J lost 3 bases, with 8 bases between them. The germline V gene encodes CDR1 KGHSH and CDR2 LQKENI. The CDR3 sequence: CASSGRDNQPQHF. In DNA form, the CDR3 reads TGTGCCAGCTCAGGCCGGGACAATCAGCCCCAGCATTTT. Full variable domain (rest looked up from reference TRBV18 and TRBJ1-5): NAGVMQNPRHLVRRRGQEARLRCSPMKGHSHVYWYRQLPEEGLKFMVYLQKENIIDESGMPKERFSAEFPKEGPSILRIQQVVRGDSAAYFCASSGRDNQPQHFGDGTRLSIL.

The genes are TRBV5-4 and TRBJ1-5; D is ambiguous. The CDR3 loop spans 16 amino acids. The V end was cut by 0 bases, the J end by 0 bases, with 10 bases between. Germline V lookup: CDR1 SGHNT, CDR2 YYREEE (reference sequence). The CDR3 sequence: CASSLGGHLSNQPQHF. As DNA, the CDR3 is TGTGCCAGCAGCTTGGGAGGCCATCTTAGCAATCAGCCCCAGCATTTT.

The genes are TRBV10-3 and TRBJ2-3; 12 bases match TRBD2. Germline loops: CDR1 ENHRY, CDR2 SYGVKD. V gave up 2 bases and J gave up 4 bases; unmatched junction bases: 7. The CDR3 runs to 17 residues. CDR3: CAISEQTSGSGADTQYF. Written as DNA, the CDR3 is TGTGCCATCAGTGAGCAGACTAGCGGGAGTGGTGCAGATACGCAGTATTTT.

The chain is built from TRBV2 and TRBJ2-3; no definite D call. Germline V gene lookup returns CDR1 SNHLY and CDR2 FYNNEI. Trimming took off 9 bases at V and 0 bases at J, with 13 bases between the two ends. This CDR3 comprises 14 residues. The CDR3 DNA reads TGTGCCAGTAAGTCAGCGACTAGCACAGATACGCAGTATTTT. It encodes CASKSATSTDTQYF.